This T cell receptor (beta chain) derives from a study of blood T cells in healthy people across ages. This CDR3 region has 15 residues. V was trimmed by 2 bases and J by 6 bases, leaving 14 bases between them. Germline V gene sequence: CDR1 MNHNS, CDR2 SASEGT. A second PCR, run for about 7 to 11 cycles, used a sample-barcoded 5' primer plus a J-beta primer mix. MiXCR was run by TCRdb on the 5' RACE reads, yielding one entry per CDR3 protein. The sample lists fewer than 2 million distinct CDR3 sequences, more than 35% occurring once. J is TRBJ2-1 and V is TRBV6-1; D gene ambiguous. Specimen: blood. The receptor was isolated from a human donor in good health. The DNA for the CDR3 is TGTGCCAGCAGTGAATTATTTGTCAGAGGCAATGAGCAGTTCTTC. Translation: CASSELFVRGNEQFF.